A single sample is the source of the 23 T cell receptor beta chains below, sequenced in a study of STAT5B mutations in CD4+ large granular lymphocyte leukemia. Clones were read by immunoSEQ multiplex PCR, and TCRdb kept only the in-frame ones, dropping some. The sample holds tens of thousands of clones, 81% seen once. The sequencing input was CD4+ T cells from blood buffy coats. The source is a human donor in good health.

The chain has TRBV2 and TRBJ2-4; unclear D gene. The CDR3 contains 13 residues. Germline V gene lookup returns CDR1 SNHLY and CDR2 FYNNEI. V lost 6 bases, J lost 0 bases, and 6 bases lay in between. CDR3 residues: CASRGLAKNIQYF. Written as DNA, the CDR3 is TGTGCCAGCAGGGGCTTAGCCAAAAACATTCAGTACTTC. The whole variable domain, filled in from reference TRBV2 and TRBJ2-4, reads EPEVTQTPSHQVTQMGQEVILRCVPISNHLYFYWYRQILGQKVEFLVSFYNNEISEKSEIFDDQFSVERPDGSNFTLKIRSTKLEDSAMYFCASRGLAKNIQYFGAGTRLSVL.

This chain joins TRBV8-2 and TRBJ2-6; TRBD1, the table's D call, lacks a check against the DNA. TRBV8-2 corresponds to a pseudogene. The CDR3 spans 15 residues. CDR3 in DNA: TGTGGCAACGGCTTGACACAAAGTCGGGCCAACGTCCTGACTTTC. As protein: CGNGLTQSRANVLTF.

The chain uses TRBV7-2 and TRBJ2-3; 12 bases match TRBD2. CDR1 is SGHTA and CDR2 is FQGNSA in the germline V gene. This CDR3 has 16 amino acids. V lost 5 bases and J lost 2; bases outside the gene matches: 5. The CDR3 DNA reads as TGTGCCAGCAGCCAGGGACTAGCGGGTACCACAGATACGCAGTATTTT. It codes for CASSQGLAGTTDTQYF. Full variable domain (missing parts from reference TRBV7-2 and TRBJ2-3): GAGVSQSPSNKVTEKGKDVELRCDPISGHTALYWYRQSLGQGLEFLIYFQGNSAPDKSGLPSDRFSAERTGGSVSTLTIQRTQQEDSAVYLCASSQGLAGTTDTQYFGPGTRLTVL.

The chain links TRBV18 to TRBJ1-4; 7 bases are shared with TRBD1. Losses at the gene ends were 3 bases for V and 6 bases for J; bases not matched to a gene: 4. The CDR3 is 14 residues long. Germline CDR1 is KGHSH and CDR2 is LQKENI. The CDR3 nucleotides are TGTGCCAGCTCACCCGACAGGGTGGATGAAAAACTGTTTTTT. This gives the protein CASSPDRVDEKLFF.

The chain links TRBV2 to TRBJ1-3; D ambiguous. The CDR3 runs to 15 residues. Germline CDR1 SNHLY, CDR2 FYNNEI. V was cut by 7 bases and J by 0 bases, with 13 bases left in between. CDR3 DNA: TGTGCCAGCAATTCCGTCAAAATCTCTGGAAACACCATATATTTT. Its protein product is CASNSVKISGNTIYF.

The rearrangement links TRBV5-1 to TRBJ2-3; 14 positions match TRBD2. Germline CDR1 is SGHRS and CDR2 is YFSETQ. After removal of 3 bases from V and 5 bases from J, the junction contained 2 bases not matched to a gene. The CDR3 totals 15 residues. Here the CDR3 DNA reads TGCGCCAGCAGCTCTGGGACTAGCGGGAGAGATACGCAGTATTTT. It is translated as CASSSGTSGRDTQYF.

This chain links TRBV2 with TRBJ2-1; 11 bases fit TRBD2. The length of the CDR3 is 15 residues. The V gene's germline CDR1 is SNHLY and CDR2 FYNNEI. The trim removed 6 bases at V and 8 bases at J, leaving 9 bases unmatched. CDR3 nucleotides: TGTGCCAGCAGACTAGCGGGAGATCCCCGAGATGAGCAGTTCTTC. Protein product: CASRLAGDPRDEQFF.

The CDR3 DNA reads TGTGCCAGCAGCGGGGGACTAGCGGGAGGAGCCTACGAGCAGTACTTC. It yields the protein CASSGGLAGGAYEQYF. The chain combines TRBV5-6 with TRBJ2-7, with TRBD2 identical over 15 bases. In germline, CDR1 is SGHDT, CDR2 YYEEEE. V shed 4 bases, J shed 2 bases, and the junction held 4 bases outside the gene matches. The CDR3 is 16 amino acids.

The chain joins TRBV27 to TRBJ2-2, with TRBD1 identical over 7 bases. V shed 6 bases, J shed 5 bases, and the junction held 3 bases outside the gene matches. CDR1 MNHEY and CDR2 SMNVEV come from the germline V gene (reference sequence). This CDR3 comprises 13 residues. The CDR3 bases are TGTGCCAGCAGAAGGACAGGAACCGGGGAGCTGTTTTTT. Translated, it gives CASRRTGTGELFF.

J is TRBJ2-2 and V is TRBV7-3; 8 bases align to TRBD1. Per germline, CDR1 SGHTA and CDR2 FQGTGA. V was pared by 5 bases and J by 7 bases, with 9 bases of the junction left unmatched. The CDR3 covers 15 residues. Here the CDR3 reads CASSIQGVLIGELFF. As DNA, the CDR3 is TGTGCCAGCAGCATACAGGGGGTTTTAATCGGGGAGCTGTTTTTT.

V is TRBV6-1 and J is TRBJ2-1, with TRBD2 identical over 8 bases. The CDR3 covers 13 residues. Germline CDR1 is MNHNS and CDR2 is SASEGT. V was pared by 6 bases and J by 9 bases, with 7 bases of the junction left unmatched. This chain's CDR3 is CASSGRAGGEQFF. CDR3 DNA: TGTGCCAGCAGCGGGAGGGCCGGGGGTGAGCAGTTCTTC.

The chain joins TRBV23-1 to TRBJ1-5; 8 positions agree with TRBD1. TRBV23-1 is given ORF status, its function remaining uncertain. Trimming cost V 3 bases and J 2 bases; bases outside gene matches: 9. The CDR3 length is 17 residues. This CDR3 is CASSHPAGGGRNQPQHF. For the CDR3, the DNA is TGCGCCAGCAGTCACCCCGCAGGGGGCGGGCGCAATCAGCCCCAGCATTTT.

In its sample, this clone was seen once. The chain is built from TRBV4-3 and TRBJ2-5, with 10 bases lining up with TRBD2. Looked up from germline, CDR1 is LGHNA and CDR2 is YSLEER. V dropped 4 bases and J dropped 5; count of bases not matched to a gene: 10. This CDR3 comprises 16 residues. The CDR3 here is CASSRLAGEGGETQYF. For the CDR3, the DNA is TGCGCCAGCAGCCGCCTAGCGGGAGAAGGAGGCGAGACCCAGTACTTC.

In DNA form, the CDR3 reads TGTGCCAGCACCAAGAGGGGGGGTATACAGGACACTGAAGCTTTCTTT. Translating it yields CASTKRGGIQDTEAFF. This chain links TRBV11-2 with TRBJ1-1, with D perhaps TRBD1 (6 bases). V was cut by 7 bases and J by 3 bases, with 21 bases left in between. The CDR3 totals 16 residues. The germline V gene encodes CDR1 SGHAT and CDR2 FQNNGV. Complete variable domain (other parts from reference TRBV11-2 and TRBJ1-1): EAGVAQSPRYKIIEKRQSVAFWCNPISGHATLYWYQQILGQGPKLLIQFQNNGVVDDSQLPKDRFSAERLKGVDSTLKIQPAKLEDSAVYLCASTKRGGIQDTEAFFGQGTRLTVV.

This clone has more than one count but fewer than ten. The chain combines TRBV25-1 with TRBJ2-7; D gene ambiguous. CDR1 is MGHDK and CDR2 is SYGVNS in the germline V gene. CDR3 length: 13 residues. The germline V and J ends were trimmed by 5 bases and 2 bases, with 10 bases remaining between them. The CDR3 DNA is TGTGCCAGCAGTTCACTGGCAGCCTACGAGCAGTACTTC. Amino acids: CASSSLAAYEQYF.

V and J are TRBV27 and TRBJ1-6; D unclear. V dropped 3 bases and J dropped 7 bases, with 7 bases sitting between them. The germline gives CDR1 MNHEY, CDR2 SMNVEV (reference sequence). The CDR3 runs 13 residues. The CDR3 spells CASSFRWNSPLHF. CDR3 DNA: TGTGCCAGCAGTTTTCGTTGGAATTCACCCCTCCACTTT.

This sequence joins TRBV7-2 and TRBJ1-3; D gene uncertain. From germline, CDR1 is SGHTA and CDR2 FQGNSA. This CDR3 has 17 residues. V lost 5 bases and J 4 bases, leaving 21 bases between the germline ends. CDR3 loop: CASSTQGTVGAGNTIYF. CDR3 in DNA: TGTGCCAGCAGCACGCAAGGAACCGTGGGCGCCGGAAACACCATATATTTT. The whole variable domain, remainder taken from reference TRBV7-2 and TRBJ1-3, is GAGVSQSPSNKVTEKGKDVELRCDPISGHTALYWYRQSLGQGLEFLIYFQGNSAPDKSGLPSDRFSAERTGGSVSTLTIQRTQQEDSAVYLCASSTQGTVGAGNTIYFGEGSWLTVV.

This clone appeared a single time. This sequence joins TRBV7-2 and TRBJ2-7; D is ambiguous. Trimming took 0 bases from V and 6 from J, leaving 3 bases between them. This CDR3 has 11 amino acids. Germline values: CDR1 SGHTA, CDR2 FQGNSA. The CDR3 bases are TGTGCCAGCAGCTTAGCGCTCGAGCAGTACTTC. It yields the protein CASSLALEQYF.

V usage is TRBV5-4 and J usage is TRBJ2-5, with D hard to call. Trimming left V 3 bases short and J 5 bases short, with 8 bases between. Per germline, CDR1 SGHNT and CDR2 YYREEE (reference sequence). The CDR3 consists of 12 residues. CDR3 amino acids: CASSSPRETQYF. In DNA form, the CDR3 reads TGTGCCAGCAGCTCCCCCCGCGAGACCCAGTACTTC.

This chain links TRBV15 with TRBJ2-5; 9 nucleotides line up with TRBD2. CDR3 length equals 16 residues. Germline V gives CDR1 LNHNV, CDR2 YYDKDF (reference sequence). V gave up 4 bases and J gave up 4 bases; unmatched junction bases: 10. CDR3 sequence reads: CATSNPTSGHTETQYF. DNA of the CDR3: TGTGCCACCAGCAACCCCACTAGCGGGCACACAGAGACCCAGTACTTC.

The gene calls are TRBV5-4 and TRBJ2-5; D assignment may be TRBD1 or TRBD2 (5 bases each). Germline V lookup: CDR1 SGHNT, CDR2 YYREEE (reference sequence). This CDR3 is 14 amino acids long. V was shortened by 5 bases and J by 2 bases, with 13 bases between the two germline ends. CDR3 amino acids: CASSQKGPQETQYF. CDR3 DNA sequence: TGTGCCAGCAGTCAGAAGGGACCACAAGAGACCCAGTACTTC. Variable domain in full (rest from reference TRBV5-4 and TRBJ2-5): ETGVTQSPTHLIKTRGQQVTLRCSSQSGHNTVSWYQQALGQGPQFIFQYYREEENGRGNFPPRFSGLQFPNYSSELNVNALELDDSALYLCASSQKGPQETQYFGPGTRLLVL.

The chain joins TRBV6-1 to TRBJ2-3, with 7 bases matching TRBD2. Germline CDR1 reads MNHNS; CDR2 reads SASEGT. This CDR3 has 14 amino acids. The ends lost 5 bases at V and 2 bases at J; junction bases unmatched: 4. Here the CDR3 DNA reads TGTGCCAGCAGTCCTGGGGGGGTCACAGATACGCAGTATTTT. Translation: CASSPGGVTDTQYF.

This chain joins TRBV5-5 and TRBJ2-7; TRBD1 matches 7 bases. There are 14 residues in the CDR3. V shed 4 bases, J shed 6 bases, and the junction held 10 bases outside the gene matches. Germline CDR1 reads SGHKS; CDR2 reads YYEKEE (reference sequence). CDR3 nucleotides: TGTGCCAGCAGCAAGGAAGGGGGCCTAATCGAGCAGTACTTC. Its translation is CASSKEGGLIEQYF.